This entry features one T cell receptor (beta chain) sequence. Its antigen is not known. The data are from a study of cytomegalovirus exposure and HLA in healthy donors. This CDR3 region has 16 residues. Trimming cost V 1 base and J 4 bases; bases outside gene matches: 8. CDR1 is SGHTA, CDR2 FQGNSA, per germline. Primers included in the PCR were 60 Vbeta and 13 Jbeta primers. Sequenced by immunoSEQ multiplex PCR; TCRdb stores in-frame clones only, minus some. Counted here are some 120,000 clones, around 70% occurring once; the ten biggest clones make up roughly 3.1%. Whole-study results and caveats: Beyond CMV serostatus, there was no information to go on about immune exposure.

The sequencing input was PBMCs. The J gene is TRBJ2-3, the V gene TRBV7-2, with TRBD2 matching over 7 bases. This TCR was sampled from a man aged 25-40 years in good health and CMV-seronegative. The CDR3 is CASSLGRAGFPDTQYF. The CDR3 bases are TGTGCCAGCAGCTTAGGTAGAGCGGGATTTCCAGATACGCAGTATTTT.